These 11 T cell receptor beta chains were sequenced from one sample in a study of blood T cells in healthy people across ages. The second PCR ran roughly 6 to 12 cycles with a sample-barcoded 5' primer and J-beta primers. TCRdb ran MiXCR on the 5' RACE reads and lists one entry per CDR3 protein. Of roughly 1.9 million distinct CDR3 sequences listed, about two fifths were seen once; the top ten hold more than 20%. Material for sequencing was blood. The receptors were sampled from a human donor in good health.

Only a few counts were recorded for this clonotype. The CDR3 loop is CSARTQTTGDSPLHF. CDR3 nucleotide sequence: TGCAGTGCTAGAACACAAACGACAGGGGATTCACCCCTCCACTTT. This chain joins TRBV20-1 and TRBJ1-6, with 8 bases fitting TRBD1. V gave up 2 bases and J gave up 8 bases; unmatched junction bases: 8. CDR1 is DFQATT and CDR2 is SNEGSKA in the germline V gene (reference sequence). The CDR3 runs 15 residues.

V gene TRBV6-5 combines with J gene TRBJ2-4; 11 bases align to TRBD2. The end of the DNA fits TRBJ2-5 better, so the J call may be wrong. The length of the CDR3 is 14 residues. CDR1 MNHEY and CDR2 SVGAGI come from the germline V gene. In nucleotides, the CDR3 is TGTGCCAGCAGCCTGACTAGCGGGGTGAAGACCCAGTACTTC. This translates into CASSLTSGVKTQYF.

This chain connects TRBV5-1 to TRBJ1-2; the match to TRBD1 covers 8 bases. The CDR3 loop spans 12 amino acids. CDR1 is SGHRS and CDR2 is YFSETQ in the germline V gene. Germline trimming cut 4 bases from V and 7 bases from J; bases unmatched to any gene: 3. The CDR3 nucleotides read TGCGCCAGCAGCAATGACAGGGGTGGCTACACCTTC. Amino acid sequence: CASSNDRGGYTF.

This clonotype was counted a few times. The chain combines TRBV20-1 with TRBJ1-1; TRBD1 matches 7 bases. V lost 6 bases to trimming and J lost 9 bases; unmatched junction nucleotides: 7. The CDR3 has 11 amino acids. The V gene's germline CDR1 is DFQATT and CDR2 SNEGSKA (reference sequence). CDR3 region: CSAEGARKAFF. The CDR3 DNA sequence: TGCAGTGCCGAGGGGGCAAGGAAAGCTTTCTTT.

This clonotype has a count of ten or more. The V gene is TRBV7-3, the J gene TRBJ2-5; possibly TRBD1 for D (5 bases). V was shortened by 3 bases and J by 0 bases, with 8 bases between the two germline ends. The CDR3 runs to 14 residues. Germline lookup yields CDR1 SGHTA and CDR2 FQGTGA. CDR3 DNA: TGTGCCAGCAGCTTCGTAGGGGACCAAGAGACCCAGTACTTC. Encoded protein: CASSFVGDQETQYF.

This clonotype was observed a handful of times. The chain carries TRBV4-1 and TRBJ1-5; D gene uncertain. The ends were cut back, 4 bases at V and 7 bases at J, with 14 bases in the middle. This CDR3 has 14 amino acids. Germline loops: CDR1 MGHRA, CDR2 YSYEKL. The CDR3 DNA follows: TGCGCCAGCAGCCCCCAAAAAGACGGCCAGCCCCAGCATTTT. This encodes CASSPQKDGQPQHF.

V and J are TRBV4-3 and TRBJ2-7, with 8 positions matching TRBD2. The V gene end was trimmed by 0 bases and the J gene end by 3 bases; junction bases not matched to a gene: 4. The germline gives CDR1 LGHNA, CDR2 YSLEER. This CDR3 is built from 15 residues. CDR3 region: CASSQDLSGNYEQYF. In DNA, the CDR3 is TGCGCCAGCAGCCAAGACCTTAGCGGGAACTACGAGCAGTACTTC.

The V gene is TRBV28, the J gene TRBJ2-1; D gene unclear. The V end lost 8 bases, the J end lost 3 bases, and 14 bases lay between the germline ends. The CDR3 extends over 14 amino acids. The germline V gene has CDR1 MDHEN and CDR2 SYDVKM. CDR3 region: CASASAPGYNEQFF. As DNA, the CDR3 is TGTGCCAGCGCGTCAGCCCCGGGCTACAATGAGCAGTTCTTC.

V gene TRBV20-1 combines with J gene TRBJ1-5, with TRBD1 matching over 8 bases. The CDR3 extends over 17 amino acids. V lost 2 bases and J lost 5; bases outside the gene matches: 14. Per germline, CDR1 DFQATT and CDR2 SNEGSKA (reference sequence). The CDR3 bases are TGCAGTGCTAGAACTCGACAGGGGAGAGGTTCCCATCAGCCCCAGCATTTT. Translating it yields CSARTRQGRGSHQPQHF.

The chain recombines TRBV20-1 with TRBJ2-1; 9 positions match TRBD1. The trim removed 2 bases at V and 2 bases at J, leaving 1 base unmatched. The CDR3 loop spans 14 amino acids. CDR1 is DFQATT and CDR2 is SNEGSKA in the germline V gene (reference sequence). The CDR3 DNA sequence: TGCAGTGCTAGAAGACAGGGGGCCTACAATGAGCAGTTCTTC. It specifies CSARRQGAYNEQFF.

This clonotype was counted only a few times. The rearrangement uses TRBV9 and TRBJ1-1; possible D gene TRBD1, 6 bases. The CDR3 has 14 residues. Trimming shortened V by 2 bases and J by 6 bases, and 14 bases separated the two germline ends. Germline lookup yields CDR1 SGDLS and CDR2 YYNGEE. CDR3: CASSVTGWAPEAFF. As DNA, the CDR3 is TGTGCCAGCAGCGTCACAGGGTGGGCACCTGAAGCTTTCTTT.